Shown below are 4 T cell receptor beta chains from a single sample sequenced in a study of T cell responses to AZD1222 COVID-19 vaccine. Measured with immunoSEQ multiplex PCR; TCRdb has only the in-frame clones, and not every one. The data show 100,000 to 150,000 clones, 88% seen once. This sample comprised peripheral blood, obtained on day 0 of AZD1222 vaccination. Receptors originate from an adult in good health.

The chain is built from TRBV4-3 and TRBJ1-1; no definite D call. The CDR3 is 13 residues long. The germline CDR1 and CDR2 sequences are LGHNA and YSLEER. With 0 bases removed from V and 4 bases from J, the gap between germline ends came to 6 bases. CDR3 sequence reads: CASSQDRGTEAFF. CDR3 in DNA: TGCGCCAGCAGCCAAGATCGGGGCACTGAAGCTTTCTTT.

The chain carries TRBV2 and TRBJ1-6, with TRBD1 as a possible D gene (6 bases). The CDR3 runs 13 residues. Germline lookup yields CDR1 SNHLY and CDR2 FYNNEI. V shed 7 bases and J shed 4 bases, with 8 bases lying between them. CDR3 bases: TGTGCCAGCAACCAGGGGTATAATTCACCCCTCCACTTT. This codes for CASNQGYNSPLHF.

The chain couples TRBV7-2 to TRBJ1-1; D is undetermined. There are 13 residues in the CDR3. CDR1 and CDR2 (germline): SGHTA, FQGNSA. V was trimmed by 0 bases and J by 12 bases, leaving 14 bases between them. The CDR3 protein is CASSLAREGSTFF. CDR3 DNA sequence: TGTGCCAGCAGCTTAGCGCGAGAAGGTTCGACTTTCTTT.

The genes are TRBV6-5 and TRBJ1-2, with 10 nucleotides matching TRBD1. The CDR3 totals 13 residues. Germline values: CDR1 MNHEY, CDR2 SVGAGI. The ends lost 9 bases at V and 7 bases at J; junction bases unmatched: 8. Here the CDR3 reads CARRVGTGVGYTF. The CDR3 nucleotides are TGTGCCAGGAGGGTGGGGACAGGGGTTGGCTACACCTTC.